Presented here are 19 T cell receptor beta chains from one specimen sequenced in a study of blood T cell repertoires in COVID-19. Profiling relied on immunoSEQ multiplex PCR, and the TCRdb table lists in-frame clones only, not all of them. In the table there are 77,000 or so clones, 74% of which are singletons. The sequenced material came from peripheral blood. These receptors came from a human donor with acute or convalescent COVID-19. The donor label of this sample is uncertain.

This sequence joins TRBV27 and TRBJ2-5; 9 bases are shared with TRBD1. After removal of 10 bases from V and 5 bases from J, the junction contained 23 bases not matched to a gene. The CDR3 has 18 amino acids. CDR1 is MNHEY and CDR2 is SMNVEV in the germline V gene (reference sequence). CDR3 region: CATRFGSRTGVDGETQYF. CDR3 DNA sequence: TGTGCCACCAGGTTTGGATCGAGGACAGGGGTGGACGGGGAGACCCAGTACTTC.

This clone has more than one count but fewer than ten. The chain's CDR3 is CASNSGDRNSPLHF. CDR3 coding DNA: TGTGCCAGCAACTCGGGGGACAGAAATTCACCCCTCCACTTT. The chain is built from TRBV6-5 and TRBJ1-6; 7 nucleotides align to TRBD1. Germline V gene data show CDR1 as MNHEY and CDR2 as SVGAGI. The V gene end was trimmed by 7 bases and the J gene end by 7 bases; junction bases not matched to a gene: 7. The CDR3 consists of 14 residues.

This clone showed up just a few times. The rearrangement uses TRBV19 and TRBJ1-5, with a weak D call TRBD1 (6 bases). With 6 bases removed from V and 7 bases from J, the gap between germline ends came to 10 bases. Germline loops: CDR1 LNHDA, CDR2 SQIVND (reference sequence). The CDR3 has 12 residues. The DNA of the CDR3 is TGTGCCAGTAGCCCCAGGGGCCAGCCCCAGCATTTT. Translation gives CASSPRGQPQHF.

The CDR3 DNA sequence: TGTGCCAGCTCACCAGGGGGGGCCGCTGAAGCTTTCTTT. As protein: CASSPGGAAEAFF. The V call is TRBV18, the J call TRBJ1-1, with D possibly being TRBD1 (6 bases). V lost 2 bases, J lost 6 bases, and 10 bases lay in between. The germline V gene has CDR1 KGHSH and CDR2 LQKENI. The CDR3 has 13 residues.

This chain links TRBV4-3 with TRBJ2-7; weak D call: TRBD1 (5 bases). The CDR3 consists of 13 residues. The germline V gene has CDR1 LGHNA and CDR2 YSLEER. The V gene lost 1 base and the J gene lost 10 bases, with 14 bases spanning the gap. This chain's CDR3 is CASSQVEPDSQYF. Here the CDR3 DNA reads TGCGCCAGCAGCCAAGTAGAGCCAGACAGCCAGTACTTC.

This sequence joins TRBV6-5 and TRBJ2-7; the match to TRBD1 covers 9 bases. The V and J ends lost 7 bases and 3 bases, in that order; junction bases with no gene match: 10. Germline CDR1 is MNHEY and CDR2 is SVGAGI. CDR3 length: 15 residues. CDR3 sequence: CASTAGTGSLYEQYF. The CDR3 DNA reads as TGTGCCAGCACCGCCGGGACAGGGTCTCTCTACGAGCAGTACTTC.

J is TRBJ2-5 and V is TRBV7-9; 7 bases fit TRBD1. CDR3 size: 16 residues. In germline, CDR1 is SEHNR, CDR2 FQNEAQ (reference sequence). V gave up 5 bases and J gave up 1 base; unmatched junction bases: 10. CDR3 coding DNA: TGTGCCAGCAGCCGACACACACAGGGGCTCCAAGAGACCCAGTACTTC. It is translated as CASSRHTQGLQETQYF.

The genes are TRBV28 and TRBJ1-2; 7 nucleotides line up with TRBD1. This CDR3 spans 12 amino acids. J gave up 13 bases and V 5 bases, and 10 bases lay outside the gene matches. CDR1 and CDR2 (germline): MDHEN, SYDVKM. The DNA of the CDR3 is TGTGCCAGCAGTCTCAGACAGGGCAGCGGCACCTTC. Translation: CASSLRQGSGTF.

The CDR3 DNA reads TGCGCCAGCTCCTTGGTTGAGGGAGGTGGCTACACCTTC. The encoded protein is CASSLVEGGGYTF. This rearrangement joins TRBV5-1 to TRBJ1-2; D gene unclear. The CDR3 sequence is 13 residues long. Trimming shortened V by 7 bases and J by 7 bases, and 17 bases separated the two germline ends. CDR1 is SGHRS, CDR2 YFSETQ, per germline. Filled out from reference TRBV5-1 and TRBJ1-2, the complete variable domain reads KAGVTQTPRYLIKTRGQQVTLSCSPISGHRSVSWYQQTPGQGLQFLFEYFSETQRNKGNFPGRFSGRQFSNSRSEMNVSTLELGDSALYLCASSLVEGGGYTFGSGTRLTVV.

This chain connects TRBV19 to TRBJ1-2; 12 bases align to TRBD1. V was clipped by 6 bases and J by 4 bases; unmatched bases: 12. Looked up from germline, CDR1 is LNHDA and CDR2 is SQIVND (reference sequence). The length of the CDR3 is 17 residues. This CDR3 reads CASRSPGQGAWIYGYTF. The CDR3, as DNA: TGTGCCAGTAGATCCCCGGGACAGGGGGCGTGGATCTATGGCTACACCTTC. The whole variable domain, filled in from reference TRBV19 and TRBJ1-2, reads DGGITQSPKYLFRKEGQNVTLSCEQNLNHDAMYWYRQDPGQGLRLIYYSQIVNDFQKGDIAEGYSVSREKKESFPLTVTSAQKNPTAFYLCASRSPGQGAWIYGYTFGSGTRLTVV.

This chain uses TRBV29-1 with TRBJ1-2; 9 bases match TRBD1. The CDR3 length is 12 residues. The J segment lost 3 bases and the V segment lost 6 bases, leaving 2 bases of the junction unmatched. Germline V gene sequence: CDR1 SQVTM, CDR2 ANQGSEA. The CDR3 region has the DNA TGCAGCGTGGGACAGGGAGACTATGGCTACACCTTC. This encodes CSVGQGDYGYTF.

Only one count was recorded for this clone. This sequence joins TRBV5-1 and TRBJ1-6; weak D call: TRBD1 (5 bases). This CDR3 is 15 amino acids long. Germline values: CDR1 SGHRS, CDR2 YFSETQ. V was shortened by 3 bases and J by 8 bases, with 15 bases between the two germline ends. Written as DNA, the CDR3 is TGCGCCAGCAGCTCGTGGGGGGGGGAGGATTCACCCCTCCACTTT. It translates to CASSSWGGEDSPLHF.

The chain employs TRBV5-1 and TRBJ2-5; 15 nucleotides agree with TRBD2. Germline V gene data show CDR1 as SGHRS and CDR2 as YFSETQ. This CDR3 comprises 16 residues. Trimming at V came to 4 bases and at J to 2 bases, leaving 3 bases not matched to a gene. CDR3 nucleotide sequence: TGCGCCAGCAGCCTGGGGACTAGCGGGGGGCAAGAGACCCAGTACTTC. Protein product: CASSLGTSGGQETQYF. The full variable domain, its missing parts supplied by reference TRBV5-1 and TRBJ2-5, is KAGVTQTPRYLIKTRGQQVTLSCSPISGHRSVSWYQQTPGQGLQFLFEYFSETQRNKGNFPGRFSGRQFSNSRSEMNVSTLELGDSALYLCASSLGTSGGQETQYFGPGTRLLVL.

V gene TRBV28 combines with J gene TRBJ2-7, with a weak D call TRBD1 (6 bases). The CDR3 extends over 14 amino acids. The germline V gene has CDR1 MDHEN and CDR2 SYDVKM. Trimming left V 5 bases short and J 5 bases short, with 16 bases between. The CDR3 protein is CASSLKGVQNEQYV. Here the CDR3 DNA reads TGTGCCAGCAGTCTTAAGGGGGTCCAGAACGAGCAGTACGTC.

The CDR3 bases are TGTGCCAGCAGGCGGGACGGGACGGAATACAATGAGCAGTTCTTC. It yields the protein CASRRDGTEYNEQFF. The chain employs TRBV7-8 and TRBJ2-1, with D tentatively TRBD2 (6 bases). CDR3 length equals 15 residues. With 6 bases removed from V and 4 bases from J, the gap between germline ends came to 16 bases. Germline V gene lookup returns CDR1 SGHVS and CDR2 FQNEAQ.

The chain joins TRBV3-1 (or the pseudogene TRBV3-2) to TRBJ2-5; 7 nucleotides align to TRBD2. J was trimmed by 5 bases and V by 4 bases; bases with no gene match: 4. This CDR3 has 13 amino acids. Germline V gene data show CDR1 as LGHDT and CDR2 as YNNKEL (reference sequence). In nucleotides, the CDR3 is TGTGCCAGCAGCCGGGCGGGAGTGGAGACCCAGTACTTC. Translating it yields CASSRAGVETQYF.

The V and J genes are TRBV28 and TRBJ1-1; a weak D match, TRBD1 (6 bases). Trimming shortened V by 10 bases and J by 8 bases, and 14 bases separated the two germline ends. The germline V gene has CDR1 MDHEN and CDR2 SYDVKM. This CDR3 has 11 residues. This chain's CDR3 is CATKPGQEAFF. Written as DNA, the CDR3 is TGTGCCACTAAACCGGGACAAGAAGCTTTCTTT.

V usage is TRBV30 and J usage is TRBJ1-1; no clear D gene. This CDR3 region has 13 residues. Trimming removed 7 bases at V and 3 bases at J, with 15 bases between. Germline lookup yields CDR1 GTSNPN and CDR2 SVGIG (reference sequence). The DNA of the CDR3 is TGTGCCTTACAATACAGCATCCACACTGAAGCTTTCTTT. Translation gives CALQYSIHTEAFF.

V and J are TRBV27 and TRBJ1-1, with a weak D call TRBD1 (6 bases). The length of the CDR3 is 13 residues. V was pared by 2 bases and J by 4 bases, with 8 bases between. CDR1 is MNHEY and CDR2 is SMNVEV in the germline V gene (reference sequence). CDR3 in amino acids: CASSLRGGTEAFF. DNA for the CDR3: TGTGCCAGCAGTTTAAGGGGGGGCACTGAAGCTTTCTTT.